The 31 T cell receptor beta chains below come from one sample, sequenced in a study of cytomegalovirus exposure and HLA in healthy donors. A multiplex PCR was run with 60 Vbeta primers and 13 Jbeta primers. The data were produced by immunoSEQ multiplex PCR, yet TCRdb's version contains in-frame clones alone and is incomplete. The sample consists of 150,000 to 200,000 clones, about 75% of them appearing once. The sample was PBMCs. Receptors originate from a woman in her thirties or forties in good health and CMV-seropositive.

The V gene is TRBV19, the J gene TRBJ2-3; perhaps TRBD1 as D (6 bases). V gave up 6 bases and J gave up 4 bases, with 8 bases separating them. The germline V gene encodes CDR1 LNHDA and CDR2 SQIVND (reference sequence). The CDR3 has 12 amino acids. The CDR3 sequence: CASRDRPDTQYF. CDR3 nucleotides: TGTGCCAGTAGAGACAGGCCAGATACGCAGTATTTT.

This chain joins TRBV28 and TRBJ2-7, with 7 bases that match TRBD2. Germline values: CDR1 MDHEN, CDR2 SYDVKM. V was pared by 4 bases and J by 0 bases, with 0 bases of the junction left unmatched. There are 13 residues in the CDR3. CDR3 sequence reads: CASSSGGSYEQYF. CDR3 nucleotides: TGTGCCAGCAGTTCGGGGGGCTCCTACGAGCAGTACTTC.

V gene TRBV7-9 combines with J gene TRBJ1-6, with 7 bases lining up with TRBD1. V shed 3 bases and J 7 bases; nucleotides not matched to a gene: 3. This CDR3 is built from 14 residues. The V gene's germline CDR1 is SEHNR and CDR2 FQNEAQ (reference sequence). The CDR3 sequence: CASSLSTGNSPLHF. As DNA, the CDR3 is TGTGCCAGCAGCTTGTCGACAGGGAATTCACCCCTCCACTTT.

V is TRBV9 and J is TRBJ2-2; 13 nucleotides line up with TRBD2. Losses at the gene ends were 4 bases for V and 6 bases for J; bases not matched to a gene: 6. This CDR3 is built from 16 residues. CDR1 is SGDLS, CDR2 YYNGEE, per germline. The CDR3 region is CASSPGLAGVPGELFF. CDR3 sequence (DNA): TGTGCCAGCAGCCCTGGACTAGCGGGAGTTCCCGGGGAGCTGTTTTTT.

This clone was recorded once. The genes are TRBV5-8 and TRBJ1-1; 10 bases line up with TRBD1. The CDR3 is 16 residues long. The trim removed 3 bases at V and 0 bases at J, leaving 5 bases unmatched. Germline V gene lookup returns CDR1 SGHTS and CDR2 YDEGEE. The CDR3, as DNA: TGTGCCAGCAGCTGGGACAGGGGCCCTTTGAACACTGAAGCTTTCTTT. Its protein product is CASSWDRGPLNTEAFF. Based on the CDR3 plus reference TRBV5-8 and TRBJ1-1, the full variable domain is EAGVTQSPTHLIKTRGQQATLRCSPISGHTSVYWYQQALGLGLQFLLWYDEGEERNRGNFPPRFSGRQFPNYSSELNVNALELEDSALYLCASSWDRGPLNTEAFFGQGTRLTVV.

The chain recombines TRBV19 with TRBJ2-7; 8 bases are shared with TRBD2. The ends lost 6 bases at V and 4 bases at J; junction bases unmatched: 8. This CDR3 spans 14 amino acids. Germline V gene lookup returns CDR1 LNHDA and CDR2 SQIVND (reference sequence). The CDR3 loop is CASSRSGSIYEQYF. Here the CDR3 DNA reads TGTGCCAGTAGCAGAAGCGGGAGCATTTACGAGCAGTACTTC.

The CDR3 is CASSVRTSGMVDTQYF. The CDR3 DNA reads TGTGCCAGCAGCGTAAGGACTAGCGGGATGGTAGATACGCAGTATTTT. The chain has TRBV7-9 and TRBJ2-3; 12 nucleotides agree with TRBD2. The J segment lost 5 bases and the V segment lost 5 bases, leaving 8 bases of the junction unmatched. Germline CDR1 is SEHNR and CDR2 is FQNEAQ (reference sequence). This CDR3 is 16 amino acids long.

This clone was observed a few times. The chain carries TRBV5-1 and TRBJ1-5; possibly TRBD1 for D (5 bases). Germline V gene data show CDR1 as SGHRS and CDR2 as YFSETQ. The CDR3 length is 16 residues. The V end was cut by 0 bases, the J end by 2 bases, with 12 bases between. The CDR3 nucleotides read TGCGCCAGCAGCTTGGAAGGGGCGGTTGGCAATCAGCCCCAGCATTTT. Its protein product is CASSLEGAVGNQPQHF.

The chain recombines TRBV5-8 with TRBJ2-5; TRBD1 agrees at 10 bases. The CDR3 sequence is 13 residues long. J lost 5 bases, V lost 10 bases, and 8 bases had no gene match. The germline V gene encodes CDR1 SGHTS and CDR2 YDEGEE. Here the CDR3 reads CAARDRGVETQYF. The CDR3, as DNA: TGTGCCGCCCGGGACAGGGGTGTGGAGACCCAGTACTTC.

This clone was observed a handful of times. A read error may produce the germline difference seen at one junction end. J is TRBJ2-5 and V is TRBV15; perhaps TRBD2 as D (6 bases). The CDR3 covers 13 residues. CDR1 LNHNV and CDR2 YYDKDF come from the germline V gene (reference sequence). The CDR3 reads CATSRDRGETQYF. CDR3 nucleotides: TGTGCCACCAGCCGAGACCGGGGGGAGACCCAGTACTTC.

The CDR3 reads CASSLIGLGTLNTGELFF. CDR3 sequence (DNA): TGTGCCAGCAGCCTGATTGGGCTCGGAACACTGAACACCGGGGAGCTGTTTTTT. The chain has TRBV28 and TRBJ2-2; D call uncertain. V dropped 6 bases and J dropped 1 base, with 21 bases sitting between them. Germline lookup yields CDR1 MDHEN and CDR2 SYDVKM. This CDR3 contains 18 residues.

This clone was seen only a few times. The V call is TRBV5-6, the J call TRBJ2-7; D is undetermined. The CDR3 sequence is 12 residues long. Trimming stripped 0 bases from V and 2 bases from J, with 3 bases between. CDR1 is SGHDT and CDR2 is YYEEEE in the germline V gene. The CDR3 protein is CASSLATYEQYF. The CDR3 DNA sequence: TGTGCCAGCAGCTTGGCAACCTACGAGCAGTACTTC.

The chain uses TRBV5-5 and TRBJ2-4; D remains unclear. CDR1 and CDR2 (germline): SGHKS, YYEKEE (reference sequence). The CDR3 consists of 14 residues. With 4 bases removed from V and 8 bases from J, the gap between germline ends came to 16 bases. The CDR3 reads CASSLQDSPDIQYF. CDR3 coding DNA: TGTGCCAGCAGCCTTCAGGATTCCCCTGACATTCAGTACTTC. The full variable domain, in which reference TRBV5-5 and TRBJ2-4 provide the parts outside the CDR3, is DAGVTQSPTHLIKTRGQQVTLRCSPISGHKSVSWYQQVLGQGPQFIFQYYEKEERGRGNFPDRFSARQFPNYSSELNVNALLLGDSALYLCASSLQDSPDIQYFGAGTRLSVL.

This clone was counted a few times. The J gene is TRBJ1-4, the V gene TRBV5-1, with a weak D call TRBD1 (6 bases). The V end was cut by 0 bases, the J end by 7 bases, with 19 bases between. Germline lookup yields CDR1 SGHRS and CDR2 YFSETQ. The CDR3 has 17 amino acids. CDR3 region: CASSLAPAGDISEKLFF. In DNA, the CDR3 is TGCGCCAGCAGCTTGGCCCCGGCGGGGGACATTAGTGAAAAACTGTTTTTT.

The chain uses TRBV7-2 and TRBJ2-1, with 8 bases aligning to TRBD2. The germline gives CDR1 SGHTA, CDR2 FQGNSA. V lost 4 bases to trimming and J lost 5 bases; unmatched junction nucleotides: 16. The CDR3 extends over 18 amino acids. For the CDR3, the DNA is TGTGCCAGCAGCTCCGAATATTCCTCTGGCGGGAGGAACAATGAGCAGTTCTTC. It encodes CASSSEYSSGGRNNEQFF.

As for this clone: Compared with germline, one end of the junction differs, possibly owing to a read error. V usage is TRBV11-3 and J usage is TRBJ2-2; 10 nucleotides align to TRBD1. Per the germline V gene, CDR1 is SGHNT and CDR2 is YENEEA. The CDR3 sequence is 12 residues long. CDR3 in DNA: TGTGCCAGCAGCCATCGGACAGGGGGGCTGTTTTTT. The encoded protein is CASSHRTGGLFF.

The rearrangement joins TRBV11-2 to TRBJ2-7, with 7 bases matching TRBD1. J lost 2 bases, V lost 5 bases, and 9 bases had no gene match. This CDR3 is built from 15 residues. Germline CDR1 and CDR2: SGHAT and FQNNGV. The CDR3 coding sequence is TGTGCCAGCAGCCCTACCACGACAGGGACCTACGAGCAGTACTTC. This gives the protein CASSPTTTGTYEQYF.

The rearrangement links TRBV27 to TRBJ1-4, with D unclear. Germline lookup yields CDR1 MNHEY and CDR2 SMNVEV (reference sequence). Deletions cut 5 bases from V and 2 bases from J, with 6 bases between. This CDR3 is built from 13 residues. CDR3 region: CASSPVTNEKLFF. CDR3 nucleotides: TGTGCCAGCAGTCCCGTCACTAATGAAAAACTGTTTTTT.

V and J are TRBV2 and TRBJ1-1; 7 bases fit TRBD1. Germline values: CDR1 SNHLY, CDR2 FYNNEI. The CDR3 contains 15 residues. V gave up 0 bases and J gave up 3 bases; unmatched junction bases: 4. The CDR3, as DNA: TGTGCCAGCAGTGAAGCGGGACAGTCGTACACTGAAGCTTTCTTT. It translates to CASSEAGQSYTEAFF.

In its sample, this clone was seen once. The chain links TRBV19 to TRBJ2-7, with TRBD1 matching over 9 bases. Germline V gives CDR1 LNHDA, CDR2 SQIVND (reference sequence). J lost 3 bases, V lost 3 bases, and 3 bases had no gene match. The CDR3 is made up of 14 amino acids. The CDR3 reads CASSIGTGNYEQYF. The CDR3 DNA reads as TGTGCCAGTAGTATCGGGACAGGGAACTACGAGCAGTACTTC.

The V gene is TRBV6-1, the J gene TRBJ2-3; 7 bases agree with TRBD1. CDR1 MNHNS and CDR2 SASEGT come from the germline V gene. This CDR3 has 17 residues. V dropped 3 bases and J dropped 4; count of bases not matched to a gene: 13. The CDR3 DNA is TGTGCCAGCAGTGATTCGGGCTTGACAGGGTGGGCAGATACGCAGTATTTT. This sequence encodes CASSDSGLTGWADTQYF.

The CDR3 DNA reads as TGTGCCAGCAGTTTATATGGGGGACAAGCCGAAAAACTGTTTTTT. Its protein is CASSLYGGQAEKLFF. The V gene is TRBV28, the J gene TRBJ1-4; a weak D match, TRBD1 (6 bases). CDR3 length: 15 amino acids. Per germline, CDR1 MDHEN and CDR2 SYDVKM. The V end was cut by 1 base, the J end by 8 bases, with 14 bases between.

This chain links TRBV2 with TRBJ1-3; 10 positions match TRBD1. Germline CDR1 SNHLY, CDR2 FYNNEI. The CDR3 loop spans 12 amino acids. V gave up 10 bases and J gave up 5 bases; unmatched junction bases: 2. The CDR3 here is CATGQGRNTIYF. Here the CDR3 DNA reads TGTGCCACGGGACAGGGGCGAAACACCATATATTTT.

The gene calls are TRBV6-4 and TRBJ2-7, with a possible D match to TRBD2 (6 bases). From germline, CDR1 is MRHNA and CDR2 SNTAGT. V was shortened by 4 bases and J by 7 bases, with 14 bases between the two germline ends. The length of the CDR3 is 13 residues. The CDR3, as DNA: TGTGCCAGCAGTGCCCTGGGGGGAGGAGAGCAGTACTTC. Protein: CASSALGGGEQYF.

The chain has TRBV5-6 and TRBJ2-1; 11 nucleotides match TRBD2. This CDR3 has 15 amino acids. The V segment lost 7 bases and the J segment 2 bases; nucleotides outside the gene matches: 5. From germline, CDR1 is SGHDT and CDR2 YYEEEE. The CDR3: CASRLTSGAYNEQFF. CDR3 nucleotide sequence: TGTGCCAGCCGACTGACTAGCGGGGCCTACAATGAGCAGTTCTTC. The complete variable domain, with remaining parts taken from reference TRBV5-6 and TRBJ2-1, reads DAGVTQSPTHLIKTRGQQVTLRCSPKSGHDTVSWYQQALGQGPQFIFQYYEEEERQRGNFPDRFSGHQFPNYSSELNVNALLLGDSALYLCASRLTSGAYNEQFFGPGTRLTVL.

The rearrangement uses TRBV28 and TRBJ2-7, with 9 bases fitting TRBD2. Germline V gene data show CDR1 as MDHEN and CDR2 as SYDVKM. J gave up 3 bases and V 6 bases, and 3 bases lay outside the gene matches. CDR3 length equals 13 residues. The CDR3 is CASSRTSVYEQYF. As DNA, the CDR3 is TGTGCCAGCAGCCGGACTAGCGTCTACGAGCAGTACTTC.

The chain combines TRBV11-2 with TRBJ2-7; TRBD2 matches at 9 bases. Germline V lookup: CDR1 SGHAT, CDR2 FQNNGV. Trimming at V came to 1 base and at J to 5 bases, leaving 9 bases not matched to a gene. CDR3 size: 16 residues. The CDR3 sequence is CASSLARLAGLNEQYF. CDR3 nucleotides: TGTGCCAGCAGCTTAGCGCGCCTAGCGGGACTCAACGAGCAGTACTTC.

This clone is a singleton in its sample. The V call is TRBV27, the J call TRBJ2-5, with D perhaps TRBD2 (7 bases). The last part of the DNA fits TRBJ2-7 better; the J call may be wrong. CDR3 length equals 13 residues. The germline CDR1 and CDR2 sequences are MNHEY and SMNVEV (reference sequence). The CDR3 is CASQGRVGYEQYF. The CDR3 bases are TGTGCCAGCCAGGGGAGGGTCGGCTACGAGCAGTACTTC.

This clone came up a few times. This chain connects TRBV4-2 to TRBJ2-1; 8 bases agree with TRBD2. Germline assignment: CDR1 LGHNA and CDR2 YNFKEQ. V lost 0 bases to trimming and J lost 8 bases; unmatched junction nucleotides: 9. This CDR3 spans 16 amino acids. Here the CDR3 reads CASSQEGSGSTDEQFF. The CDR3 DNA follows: TGTGCCAGCAGCCAAGAGGGGAGCGGGAGTACGGATGAGCAGTTCTTC.

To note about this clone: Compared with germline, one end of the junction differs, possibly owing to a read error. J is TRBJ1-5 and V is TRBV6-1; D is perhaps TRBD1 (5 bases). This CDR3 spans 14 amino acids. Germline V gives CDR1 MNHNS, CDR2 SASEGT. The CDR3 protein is CASSEADSIQPQHF. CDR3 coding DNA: TGTGCCAGCAGTGAAGCCGACAGCATTCAGCCCCAGCATTTT.

CDR3: CASRVPGTNTGELFF. The CDR3 DNA is TGCGCCAGCAGGGTTCCAGGGACGAACACCGGGGAGCTGTTTTTT. The chain couples TRBV5-1 to TRBJ2-2; perhaps TRBD1 as D (5 bases). The V gene's germline CDR1 is SGHRS and CDR2 YFSETQ. V lost 5 bases to trimming and J lost 0 bases, with 11 bases between them. This CDR3 has 15 amino acids.